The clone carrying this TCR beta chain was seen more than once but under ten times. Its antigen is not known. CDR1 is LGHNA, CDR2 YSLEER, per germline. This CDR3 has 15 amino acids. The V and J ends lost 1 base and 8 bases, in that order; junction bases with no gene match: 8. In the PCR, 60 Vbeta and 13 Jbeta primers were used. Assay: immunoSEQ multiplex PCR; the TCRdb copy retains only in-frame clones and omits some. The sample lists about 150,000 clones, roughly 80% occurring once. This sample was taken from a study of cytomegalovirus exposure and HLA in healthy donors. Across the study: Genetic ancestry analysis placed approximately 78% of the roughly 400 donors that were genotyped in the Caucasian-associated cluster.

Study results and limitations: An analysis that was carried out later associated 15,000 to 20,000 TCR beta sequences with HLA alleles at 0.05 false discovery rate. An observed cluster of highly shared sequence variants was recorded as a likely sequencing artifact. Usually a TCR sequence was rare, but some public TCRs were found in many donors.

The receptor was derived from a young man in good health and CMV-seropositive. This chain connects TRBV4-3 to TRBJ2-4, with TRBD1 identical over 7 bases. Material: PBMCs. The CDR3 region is CASSQGTGDGDIQYF. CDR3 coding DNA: TGCGCCAGCAGCCAAGGAACAGGGGACGGGGACATTCAGTACTTC.